This T cell receptor (beta chain) was identified during a study of Graves' ophthalmopathy and Graves' hyperthyroidism. Many counts were recorded for this clonotype. CDR1 MDHEN and CDR2 SYDVKM come from the germline V gene. The V and J ends lost 6 bases and 0 bases respectively, with 15 bases between them. The CDR3 contains 15 residues. The authors amplified TCR beta CDR3 regions from RNA transcripts. Amplification began with first-round RT-PCR using HTBI primers, then second-round multiplex PCR was performed. Each CDR3 protein is one row after TCRdb ran MiXCR on the multiplex PCR reads. The table has around 400,000 distinct CDR3 sequences, about 16% seen once; the top ten hold approximately 1.4%.

The V call is TRBV28, the J call TRBJ2-7; D unresolved. The sequence derives from a woman in her late teens or twenties with Graves' ophthalmopathy. Sequencing was done on a sample of peripheral blood. The CDR3 region is CASSQLTFSSYEQYF. The CDR3 DNA reads as TGTGCCAGCAGCCAGCTGACATTTAGCTCCTACGAGCAGTACTTC.